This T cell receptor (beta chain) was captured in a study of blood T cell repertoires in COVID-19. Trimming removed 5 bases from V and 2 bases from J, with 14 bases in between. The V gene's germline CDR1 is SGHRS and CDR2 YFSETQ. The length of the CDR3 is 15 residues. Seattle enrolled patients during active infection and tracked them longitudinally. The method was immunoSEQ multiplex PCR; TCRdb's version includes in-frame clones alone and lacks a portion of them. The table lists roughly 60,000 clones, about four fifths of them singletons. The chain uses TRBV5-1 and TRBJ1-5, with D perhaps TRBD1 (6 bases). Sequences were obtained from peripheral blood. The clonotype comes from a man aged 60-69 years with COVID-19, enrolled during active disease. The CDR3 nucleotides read TGCGCCAGCAGACGGGACATAGAGGGCAATCAGCCCCAGCATTTT. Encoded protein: CASRRDIEGNQPQHF.